These T cell receptor beta chains were read from a single sample in a study of blood T cell repertoires in COVID-19. This table comes from immunoSEQ multiplex PCR, and its TCRdb copy is limited to in-frame clones, with some not included. The sample includes 300,000 to 350,000 clones, about 86% seen only once; the top ten take 3%. Material: peripheral blood. The receptors shown here come from a man aged 25-40 years with active or convalescent COVID-19. The CDR3 runs from the conserved cysteine through the conserved F or W. Each record gives: clone size, D gene, J gene, V gene, CDR3 DNA, CDR3 protein. The D gene is left open where the match is weak. Rows give clone size only sometimes, using once, few, many, or a class for an expanded clone.

size: NA
D: TRBD2
J: TRBJ2-7
V: TRBV18
DNA: TGTGCCAGCTCACAAGCGGGGCAGAAATACGAGCAGTACTTC
CDR3: CASSQAGQKYEQYF

size: NA
D: TRBD2
J: TRBJ2-7
V: TRBV30
DNA: TGTGCCTGGAGCGGGGGGGAGTCCAGCTACGAGCAGTACTTC
CDR3: CAWSGGESSYEQYF

size: few
D: NA
J: TRBJ2-1
V: TRBV9
DNA: TGTGCCAGCAGCGGGAGTAGTAATGAGCAGTTCTTC
CDR3: CASSGSSNEQFF

size: NA
D: NA
J: TRBJ2-7
V: TRBV30
DNA: TGTGCCTGGAGTGTAGGGCCTCAGGGGACCCGGTCCTACGAGCAGTACTTC
CDR3: CAWSVGPQGTRSYEQYF

size: few
D: TRBD1
J: TRBJ2-6
V: TRBV4-3
DNA: TGCGCCAGCAGCCGGACAGGGGGCTCTGGGGCCAACGTCCTGACTTTC
CDR3: CASSRTGGSGANVLTF

size: NA
D: TRBD1
J: TRBJ1-4
V: TRBV5-5
DNA: TGTGCCAGCAGCACGCACAAACAGGGGGAAAAACTGTTTTTT
CDR3: CASSTHKQGEKLFF

size: few
D: NA
J: TRBJ1-3
V: TRBV11-2
DNA: TGTGCCAGCAGCTGGGGCCAGGCTGGAAACACCATATATTTT
CDR3: CASSWGQAGNTIYF

size: once
D: NA
J: TRBJ2-6
V: TRBV30
DNA: TGTGCCTGGAGGCGGGGTGGGGAATCTGGGGCCAACGTCCTGACTTTC
CDR3: CAWRRGGESGANVLTF

size: NA
D: NA
J: TRBJ2-1
V: TRBV10-3
DNA: TGTGCCATCAGTGCGGACAGTAGCTCCTACAATGAGCAGTTCTTC
CDR3: CAISADSSSYNEQFF

size: many
D: NA
J: TRBJ2-2
V: TRBV10-3
DNA: TGTGCCATCAGTAGCGGAGGGGAGCTGTTTTTT
CDR3: CAISSGGELFF

size: NA
D: NA
J: TRBJ1-2
V: TRBV7-9
DNA: TGTGCCAGCGACTTGTCGGTCAATGGCTACACCTTC
CDR3: CASDLSVNGYTF

size: NA
D: TRBD1
J: TRBJ1-6
V: TRBV2
DNA: TGTGCCAGCAGCGGACAGGGGACTTCACCCCTCCACTTT
CDR3: CASSGQGTSPLHF

size: once
D: TRBD1
J: TRBJ2-1
V: TRBV27
DNA: TGTGCCAGCAGTTGGGACAGGGCGGGCGAGCAGTTCTTC
CDR3: CASSWDRAGEQFF

size: once
D: TRBD1
J: TRBJ1-1
V: TRBV4-1
DNA: TGCGCCAGCAGCCAAGTCCCAGGGGGCCCTGAAGCTTTCTTT
CDR3: CASSQVPGGPEAFF

size: NA
D: NA
J: TRBJ1-1
V: TRBV6-5
DNA: TGTGCCAGCAGTTACTCGGCAGGGGCTACTGAAGCTTTCTTT
CDR3: CASSYSAGATEAFF

size: few
D: TRBD1
J: TRBJ1-1
V: TRBV30
DNA: TGTGCCTGGAGAGGCCGGGACAGCTTGAACACTGAAGCTTTCTTT
CDR3: CAWRGRDSLNTEAFF

size: NA
D: TRBD1
J: TRBJ2-7
V: TRBV18
DNA: TGTGCCAGCTCACGGGACAGGCTCGAGCAGTACTTC
CDR3: CASSRDRLEQYF

size: once
D: TRBD2
J: TRBJ2-5
V: TRBV2
DNA: TGTGCCAGCAGCATCACCGGGACTAGCGGGGCAGAGACCCAGTACTTC
CDR3: CASSITGTSGAETQYF

size: NA
D: NA
J: TRBJ1-5
V: TRBV9
DNA: TGTGCCAGCAGCGTAGGGGCCCGGCAGCCCCAGCATTTT
CDR3: CASSVGARQPQHF

size: NA
D: TRBD2
J: TRBJ2-1
V: TRBV10-3
DNA: TGTGCCATCAGCCCCGGGACTAGCGGAAACAATGAGCAGTTCTTC
CDR3: CAISPGTSGNNEQFF

size: NA
D: TRBD1
J: TRBJ1-2
V: TRBV5-6
DNA: TGTGCCAGCAGCTTTAGGACAGGAGCCTATGGCTACACCTTC
CDR3: CASSFRTGAYGYTF

size: NA
D: NA
J: TRBJ2-7
V: TRBV23-1
DNA: TGCGCCAGCAGTAAACACCAATACGAGCAGTACTTC
CDR3: CASSKHQYEQYF

size: NA
D: TRBD2
J: TRBJ2-5
V: TRBV3-1/TRBV3-2
DNA: TGTGCCAGCAGCCAAGAGAGAGGGTTAGCGGGGGGGCAGGAGACCCAGTACTTC
CDR3: CASSQERGLAGGQETQYF

size: NA
D: NA
J: TRBJ2-3
V: TRBV7-2
DNA: TGTGCCAGCAGCTATGGACTCAGGGATACGCAGTATTTT
CDR3: CASSYGLRDTQYF

size: once
D: NA
J: TRBJ1-2
V: TRBV9
DNA: TGTGCCAGCAGCCGTCGACAGGTTGAAGTCTATGGCTACACCTTC
CDR3: CASSRRQVEVYGYTF

size: NA
D: NA
J: TRBJ1-5
V: TRBV7-8
DNA: TGTGCCAGCAGCTTAGGGGGAGGTGTTAGCAATCAGCCCCAGCATTTT
CDR3: CASSLGGGVSNQPQHF

size: NA
D: NA
J: TRBJ2-3
V: TRBV7-3
DNA: TGTGCCAGCAGCTTGGGAGCCAGCACAGATACGCAGTATTTT
CDR3: CASSLGASTDTQYF

size: NA
D: NA
J: TRBJ1-2
V: TRBV30
DNA: TGTGCCTGGGGAGGCGGCTATGGCTACACCTTC
CDR3: CAWGGGYGYTF

size: few
D: NA
J: TRBJ1-2
V: TRBV12-3/TRBV12-4
DNA: TGTGCCAGCAGTTTGGCAGGGAACTATGGCTACACCTTC
CDR3: CASSLAGNYGYTF

size: many
D: TRBD2
J: TRBJ2-1
V: TRBV29-1
DNA: TGCAGCGTTGAGGTGGGACTAGCGGTGTTCCATGAGCAGTTCTTC
CDR3: CSVEVGLAVFHEQFF

size: NA
D: NA
J: TRBJ2-7
V: TRBV11-2
DNA: TGTGCCAGCAGCCCCCCGTTGGAGGTAGCGCAATCCTACGAGCAGTACTTC
CDR3: CASSPPLEVAQSYEQYF

size: NA
D: NA
J: TRBJ2-7
V: TRBV6-5
DNA: TGTGCCAGCAGTCCAGGGTTTAGGGAGCAGTACTTC
CDR3: CASSPGFREQYF

size: NA
D: NA
J: TRBJ2-7
V: TRBV6-1
DNA: TGTGCCAGCAGTGAAGTGGGCAGGGGTTCCTACGAGCAGTACTTC
CDR3: CASSEVGRGSYEQYF

size: NA
D: TRBD2
J: TRBJ2-3
V: TRBV28
DNA: TGTGCCAGCAAGGAGCGGGAGACAGATACGCAGTATTTT
CDR3: CASKERETDTQYF

size: NA
D: NA
J: TRBJ1-1
V: TRBV27
DNA: TGTGCCAGCAGTTTTACGGGGGGCTCGGAAGCTTTCTTT
CDR3: CASSFTGGSEAFF

size: NA
D: TRBD2
J: TRBJ2-7
V: TRBV28
DNA: TGTGCCAGCCGTAGCGGGAGGCCTTCCTACGAGCAGTACTTC
CDR3: CASRSGRPSYEQYF

size: NA
D: NA
J: TRBJ1-4
V: TRBV2
DNA: TGTGCCAGCAGTGAACCACCTCGCACGGAACTGTTTTTT
CDR3: CASSEPPRTELFF

size: NA
D: NA
J: TRBJ2-2
V: TRBV7-8
DNA: TGTGCCAGCAGCCCCGCCAGGGGCGCAGGCACCGGGGAGCTGTTTTTT
CDR3: CASSPARGAGTGELFF

size: NA
D: TRBD1
J: TRBJ1-1
V: TRBV28
DNA: TGTGCCAGCAGCCCAGGGGGTAACACTGAAGCTTTCTTT
CDR3: CASSPGGNTEAFF

size: NA
D: NA
J: TRBJ1-1
V: TRBV30
DNA: TGTGCCTGGAGGGCAGGGCGAACCATGAACACTGAAGCTTTCTTT
CDR3: CAWRAGRTMNTEAFF

size: few
D: NA
J: TRBJ2-3
V: TRBV5-1
DNA: TGCGCCAGCAGATGGACTTCTGACACAGATACGCAGTATTTT
CDR3: CASRWTSDTDTQYF

size: NA
D: TRBD2
J: TRBJ2-1
V: TRBV28
DNA: TGTGCCACCCTCCGGGAGACTAGCGACTACCCGGGGAATGAGCAGTTCTTC
CDR3: CATLRETSDYPGNEQFF

size: few
D: NA
J: TRBJ1-3
V: TRBV15
DNA: TGTGCCACCAGCAGTGGGGGGGGAGGGGCCCCCTCTGGAAACACCATATATTTT
CDR3: CATSSGGGGAPSGNTIYF

size: NA
D: TRBD1
J: TRBJ2-2
V: TRBV24-1
DNA: TGTGCCACCAGTGACCCTGACAGGGCTAACACCGGGGAGCTGTTTTTT
CDR3: CATSDPDRANTGELFF

size: few
D: NA
J: TRBJ1-4
V: TRBV11-3
DNA: TGTGCCAGCAGCTTGGGAAGGGGCGGAGAAAAACTGTTTTTT
CDR3: CASSLGRGGEKLFF

size: NA
D: TRBD1
J: TRBJ2-2
V: TRBV5-4
DNA: TGTGCCAGCAGCAGACAGGGGGCCACCAGCGGGGAGCTGTTTTTT
CDR3: CASSRQGATSGELFF

size: NA
D: TRBD1
J: TRBJ1-5
V: TRBV28
DNA: TGTGCCAGCCTGGAGGGACAGGGGGTTTATCAGCCCCAGCATTTT
CDR3: CASLEGQGVYQPQHF

size: few
D: NA
J: TRBJ1-2
V: TRBV4-1
DNA: TGCGCCAGCAGCCAAGATCTGGGACTAAGCGCAGGCTACACCTTC
CDR3: CASSQDLGLSAGYTF

size: NA
D: TRBD1
J: TRBJ2-5
V: TRBV6-5
DNA: TGTGCCAGCAGTTATGGGACAGGGAAGGTTTCCCAGTACTTC
CDR3: CASSYGTGKVSQYF

size: NA
D: NA
J: TRBJ2-1
V: TRBV27
DNA: TGTGCCAGCAGTTTCTCTCGAATCGAGAATGAGCAGTTCTTC
CDR3: CASSFSRIENEQFF

size: NA
D: TRBD1
J: TRBJ2-1
V: TRBV19
DNA: TGTGCCAGCAGGGACAGGGGGGCCTCTCTCCGTCACAATGAGCAGTTCTTC
CDR3: CASRDRGASLRHNEQFF

size: NA
D: NA
J: TRBJ1-6
V: TRBV6-2/TRBV6-3
DNA: TGTGCCAGCAGGCCTGACAGTCCCAGGGATTCACCCCTCCACTTT
CDR3: CASRPDSPRDSPLHF

size: few
D: NA
J: TRBJ1-2
V: TRBV6-1
DNA: TGTGCCAGCAGTGAATCCCCGGGAAACTATGGCTACACCTTC
CDR3: CASSESPGNYGYTF

size: NA
D: TRBD1
J: TRBJ2-2
V: TRBV7-7
DNA: TGTGCCAGCAGCCTCGGACAGGGCACCGGGGAGCTGTTTTTT
CDR3: CASSLGQGTGELFF

size: NA
D: NA
J: TRBJ1-2
V: TRBV4-2
DNA: TGTGCCAGCAGCCGCGAGTCAGGTACTCCAAGTGGCTACACCTTC
CDR3: CASSRESGTPSGYTF

size: NA
D: TRBD1
J: TRBJ2-3
V: TRBV6-5
DNA: TGTGCCAGCAGTTACTCGGTGGGGACAGGGACAGATACGCAGTATTTT
CDR3: CASSYSVGTGTDTQYF

size: few
D: TRBD2
J: TRBJ2-1
V: TRBV11-2
DNA: TGTGCCAGCAGCCTCAGCGGGGTATACAATGAGCAGTTCTTC
CDR3: CASSLSGVYNEQFF

size: once
D: TRBD1
J: TRBJ1-1
V: TRBV4-2
DNA: TGTGCCAGCAGACAGGGGCTGGGGGACACTGAAGCTTTCTTT
CDR3: CASRQGLGDTEAFF

size: NA
D: NA
J: TRBJ1-6
V: TRBV9
DNA: TGTGCCAGCAGCGCCTTACCAGGGGCCTATAATTCACCCCTCCACTTT
CDR3: CASSALPGAYNSPLHF